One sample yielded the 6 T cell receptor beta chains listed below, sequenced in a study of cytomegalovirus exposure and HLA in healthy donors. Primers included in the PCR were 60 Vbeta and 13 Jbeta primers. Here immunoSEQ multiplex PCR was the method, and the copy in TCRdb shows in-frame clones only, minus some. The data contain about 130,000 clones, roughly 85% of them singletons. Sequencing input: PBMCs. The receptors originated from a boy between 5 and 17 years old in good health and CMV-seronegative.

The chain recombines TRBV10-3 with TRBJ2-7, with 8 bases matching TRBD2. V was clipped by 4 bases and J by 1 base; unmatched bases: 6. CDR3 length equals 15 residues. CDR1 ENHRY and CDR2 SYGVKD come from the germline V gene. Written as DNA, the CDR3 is TGTGCCATCAGTGGAGGGACTAGAAGATCCTACGAGCAGTACTTC. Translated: CAISGGTRRSYEQYF.

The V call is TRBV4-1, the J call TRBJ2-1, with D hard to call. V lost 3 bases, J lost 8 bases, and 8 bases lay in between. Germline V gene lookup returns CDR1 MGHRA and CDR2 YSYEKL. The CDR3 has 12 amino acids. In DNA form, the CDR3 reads TGCGCCAGCAGCCAGGCCTCAGATGAGCAGTTCTTC. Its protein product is CASSQASDEQFF.

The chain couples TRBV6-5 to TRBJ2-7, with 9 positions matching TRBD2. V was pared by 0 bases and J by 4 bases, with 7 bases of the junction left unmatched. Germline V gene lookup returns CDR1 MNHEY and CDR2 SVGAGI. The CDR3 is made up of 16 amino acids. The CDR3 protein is CASSYSTGGRAYEQYF. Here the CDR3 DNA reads TGTGCCAGCAGTTACTCGACGGGCGGGAGGGCTTACGAGCAGTACTTC.

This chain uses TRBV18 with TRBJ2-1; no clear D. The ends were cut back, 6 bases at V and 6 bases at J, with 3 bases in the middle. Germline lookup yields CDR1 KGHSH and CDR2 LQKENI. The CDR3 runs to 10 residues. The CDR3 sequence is CASSGNEQFF. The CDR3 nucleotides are TGTGCCAGCTCCGGCAATGAGCAGTTCTTC.

In DNA, the CDR3 is TGTGCCAGCAGCTTAGATCCCGACAGGGGGGATTTGAACACTGAAGCTTTCTTT. It specifies CASSLDPDRGDLNTEAFF. The V and J genes are TRBV7-2 and TRBJ1-1, with 9 bases that match TRBD1. The CDR3 loop spans 18 amino acids. The germline V gene encodes CDR1 SGHTA and CDR2 FQGNSA. The V segment lost 1 base and the J segment 0 bases; nucleotides outside the gene matches: 9.

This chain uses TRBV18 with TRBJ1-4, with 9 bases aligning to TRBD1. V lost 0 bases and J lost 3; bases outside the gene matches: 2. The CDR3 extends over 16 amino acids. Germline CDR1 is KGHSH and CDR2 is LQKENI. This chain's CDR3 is CASSPPGTGPNEKLFF. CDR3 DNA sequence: TGTGCCAGCTCACCACCCGGGACAGGGCCTAATGAAAAACTGTTTTTT.